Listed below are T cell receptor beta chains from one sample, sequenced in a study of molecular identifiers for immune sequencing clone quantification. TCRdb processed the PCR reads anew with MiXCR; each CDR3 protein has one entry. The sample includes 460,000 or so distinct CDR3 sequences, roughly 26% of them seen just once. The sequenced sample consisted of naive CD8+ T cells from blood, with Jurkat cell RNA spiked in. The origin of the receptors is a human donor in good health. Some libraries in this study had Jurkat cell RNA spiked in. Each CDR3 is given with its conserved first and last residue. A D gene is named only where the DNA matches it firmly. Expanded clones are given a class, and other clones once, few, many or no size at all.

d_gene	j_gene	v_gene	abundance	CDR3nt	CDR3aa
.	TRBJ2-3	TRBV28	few	TGTGCCAGCACCTGGGGGGTGGGCACAGATACGCAGTATTTT	CASTWGVGTDTQYF
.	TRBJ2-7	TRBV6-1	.	TGTGCCAGCAGAATACAGGGTGTCGAGCAGTACTTC	CASRIQGVEQYF
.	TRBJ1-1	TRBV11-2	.	TGTGCCAGCAGCTTAGTGTGGACTGAAGCTTTCTTT	CASSLVWTEAFF
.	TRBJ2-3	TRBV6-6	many	TGTGCCAGCAGTTACGGTACAGGTAGCACAGATACGCAGTATTTT	CASSYGTGSTDTQYF
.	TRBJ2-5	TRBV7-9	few	TGTGCCAGCAGCTTCGGGGCAGGAGAAGAGACCCAGTACTTC	CASSFGAGEETQYF
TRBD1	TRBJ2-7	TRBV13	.	TGTGCCAGCAGCCGGGACAGTTTCTACGAGCAGTACTTC	CASSRDSFYEQYF
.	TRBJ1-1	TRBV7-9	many	TGTGCCAGCAGCTACCCCCGCGGGGTAGGAGCTGAAGCTTTCTTT	CASSYPRGVGAEAFF
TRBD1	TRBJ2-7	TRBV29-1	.	TGCAGCGTTCGGGACAGTGGATCGTACGAGCAGTACTTC	CSVRDSGSYEQYF
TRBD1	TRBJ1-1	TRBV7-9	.	TGTGCCAGCAGCCCGGCGGCAGGGGGCAACACTGAAGCTTTCTTT	CASSPAAGGNTEAFF
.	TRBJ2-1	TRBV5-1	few	TGCGCCAGCAGCTCAGGGATTAGCTCCTACAATGAGCAGTTCTTC	CASSSGISSYNEQFF
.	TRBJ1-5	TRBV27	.	TGTGCCAGCAGAACCACGGGGTGTCAGCCCCAGCATTTT	CASRTTGCQPQHF
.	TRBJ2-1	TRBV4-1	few	TGCGCCAGCAGCCAAGCCGGGGGGCCTGAGCAGTTCTTC	CASSQAGGPEQFF
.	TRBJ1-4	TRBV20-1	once	TGCACTGCCAACGAGGGTGAAAAACTGTTTTTT	CTANEGEKLFF
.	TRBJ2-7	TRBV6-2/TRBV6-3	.	TGTGCCAGCAGTTACCCGGACGAGCTGTACTTC	CASSYPDELYF
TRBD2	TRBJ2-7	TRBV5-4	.	TGTGCCAGCAGACGCCAGGTAGCGGGAGATAGCGAGCAGTACTTC	CASRRQVAGDSEQYF
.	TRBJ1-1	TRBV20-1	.	TGCAGTGCTAGAGACGGGACCTCGGGCGCTGAAGCTTTCTTT	CSARDGTSGAEAFF
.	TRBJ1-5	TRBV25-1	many	TGTGCCAGCAGTCTACCTGGAGGGCAGCCCCAGCATTTT	CASSLPGGQPQHF
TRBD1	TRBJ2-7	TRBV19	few	TGTGCCAGTAGTGAAGGACAGGGCCTCTCCTACGAGCAGTACTTC	CASSEGQGLSYEQYF
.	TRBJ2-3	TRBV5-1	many	TGCGCCAGCCCATCGAGTAGGGGTCCAAGCACAGATACGCAGTATTTT	CASPSSRGPSTDTQYF
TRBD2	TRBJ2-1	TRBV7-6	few	TGTGCCAGCAGCCTGTTGACTAGCGGGGCGTACAATGAGCAGTTCTTC	CASSLLTSGAYNEQFF
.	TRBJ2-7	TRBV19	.	TGTGCCAGTAGTATAGGGGTCGGACCACCGTACGAGCAGTACTTC	CASSIGVGPPYEQYF
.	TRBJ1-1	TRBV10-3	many	TGTGCCATCGGGGCGGGGGAGGCCCTCGAAGCTTTCTTT	CAIGAGEALEAFF
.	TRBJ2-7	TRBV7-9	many	TGTGCCAGCAGCGCCCAGAGCTCCTACGAGCAGTACTTC	CASSAQSSYEQYF
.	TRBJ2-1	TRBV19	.	TGTGCCAGTAGCGTTGGGAGCTCCTACAATGAGCAGTTCTTC	CASSVGSSYNEQFF
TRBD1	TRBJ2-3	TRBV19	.	TGTGCCAGTAGTATGGGACAGGGGGCAATCGATACGCAGTATTTT	CASSMGQGAIDTQYF
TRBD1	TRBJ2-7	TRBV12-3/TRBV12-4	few	TGTGCCAGCAGTACAGGGGGCGACGAGCAGTACTTC	CASSTGGDEQYF
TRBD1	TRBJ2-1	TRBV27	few	TGTGCCAGCAGTTTTGTGTCTGGCCCCCACGCGGGACAGGGGTACAATGAGCAGTTCTTC	CASSFVSGPHAGQGYNEQFF
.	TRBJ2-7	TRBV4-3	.	TGCGCCAGCAGCCAATTCACGGACAGTACCTACGAGCAGTACTTC	CASSQFTDSTYEQYF
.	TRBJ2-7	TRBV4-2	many	TGTGCCAGCAGCCAAGTACCAGGGTTCAGCGAGCAGTACTTC	CASSQVPGFSEQYF
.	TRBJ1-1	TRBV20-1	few	TGCAGTGCTAACCCTAACAGGTTCCAGGACACTGAAGCTTTCTTT	CSANPNRFQDTEAFF
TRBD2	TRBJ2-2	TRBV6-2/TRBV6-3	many	TGTGCCAGCAGACCCACTAGCGGGGTCACCGGGGAGCTGTTTTTT	CASRPTSGVTGELFF
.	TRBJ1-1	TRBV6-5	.	TGTGCCAGCAGTCTCGCGGGGGGCCAGAACACTGAAGCTTTCTTT	CASSLAGGQNTEAFF
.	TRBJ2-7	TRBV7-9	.	TGTGCCAGCAGCTTACCAGGGGACTACGAGCAGTACTTC	CASSLPGDYEQYF
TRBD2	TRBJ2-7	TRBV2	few	TGTGCCAGCAGTGAACTAGCGGGGCCCTACGAGCAGTACTTC	CASSELAGPYEQYF
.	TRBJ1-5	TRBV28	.	TGTGCCAGCAGTGCCGTGGGACCTAGCAATCAGCCCCAGCATTTT	CASSAVGPSNQPQHF
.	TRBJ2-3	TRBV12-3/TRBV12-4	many	TGTGCCAGCAGTTTATCCGTACCGACAGATACGCAGTATTTT	CASSLSVPTDTQYF
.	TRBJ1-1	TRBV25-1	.	TGTGCCACCATGGGGGGGCCTGAAGCTTTCTTT	CATMGGPEAFF
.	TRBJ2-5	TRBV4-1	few	TGCGCCAGCAGCCAAGCAGTACCAGAGACCCAGTACTTC	CASSQAVPETQYF
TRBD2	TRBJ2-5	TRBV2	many	TGTGCCAGCAGTGAAAGCGGGGAAGAGACCCAGTACTTC	CASSESGEETQYF
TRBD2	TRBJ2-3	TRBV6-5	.	TGTGCCGGCAGTCGACTAGCTTGGACAGATACGCAGTATTTT	CAGSRLAWTDTQYF
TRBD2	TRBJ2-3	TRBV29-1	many	TGCAGCGTTGAAGCTGCGGGGGGCCCTATAGATACGCAGTATTTT	CSVEAAGGPIDTQYF
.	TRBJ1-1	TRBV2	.	TGTGCCAGCAGTACCTTTTTTAGGGACACTGAAGCTTTCTTT	CASSTFFRDTEAFF
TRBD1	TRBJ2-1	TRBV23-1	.	TGCGCCAGCACTCAAGGAGGGACAGGGGGGTACAATGAGCAGTTCTTC	CASTQGGTGGYNEQFF
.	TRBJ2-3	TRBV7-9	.	TGTGCCATAGGAGTCATATCAATTAGCACAGCTACGCAGTATTTT	CAIGVISISTATQYF
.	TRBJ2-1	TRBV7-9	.	TGTGCCAGCAGCCCCGACGGTCTGTCGTACAATGAGCAGTTCTTC	CASSPDGLSYNEQFF
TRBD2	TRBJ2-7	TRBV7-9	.	TGTGCCAGCAGTGGGACTAGCGGGATCCACGAGCAGTACTTC	CASSGTSGIHEQYF
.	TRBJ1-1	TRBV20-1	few	TGCAGTGCACAGGACAGATTCACTGAAGCTTTCTTT	CSAQDRFTEAFF
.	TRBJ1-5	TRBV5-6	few	TGTGCCAGCAGCGACACGAACCGCAGGAATCAGCCCCAGCATTTT	CASSDTNRRNQPQHF
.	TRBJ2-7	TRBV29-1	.	TGCAGCGTTGGACTGGCGGGCAAGGACGCGCCGTACTTC	CSVGLAGKDAPYF
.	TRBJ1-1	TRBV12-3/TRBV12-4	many	TGTGCCAGCAGTCCGGGGAGTGGGTTCGACACTGAAGCTTTCTTT	CASSPGSGFDTEAFF
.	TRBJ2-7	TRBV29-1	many	TGCAGCGTCGGGGCAGACTACGAGCAGTACTTC	CSVGADYEQYF
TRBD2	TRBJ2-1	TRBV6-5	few	TGTGCCAGCAGTTACTCGACTAGCGGGAGTGCTGAGCAGTTCTTC	CASSYSTSGSAEQFF
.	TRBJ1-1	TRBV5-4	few	TGTGCCAGCAGCTTGGCGCGGGACCTGAGCACTGAAGCTTTCTTT	CASSLARDLSTEAFF
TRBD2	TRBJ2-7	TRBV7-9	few	TGTGCCAGCAGCTTAGTGGCGGGGGTGCTCGAGCAGTACTTC	CASSLVAGVLEQYF
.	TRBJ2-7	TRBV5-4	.	TGTGCCAGCAGCCCGGAGAGGGGGTTTCACTACGAGCAGTACTTC	CASSPERGFHYEQYF
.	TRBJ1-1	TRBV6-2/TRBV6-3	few	TGTGCCAGCAGTTATCCAGTCGACTGGCGGCAAATCCTGAACACTGAAGCTTTCTTT	CASSYPVDWRQILNTEAFF